This TCR beta chain comes out of a study of control samples from healthy donors and cancer patients. V lost 5 bases and J 4 bases, leaving 11 bases between the germline ends. CDR1 is SGHAT, CDR2 FQNNGV, per germline. The CDR3 contains 13 residues. Generated by immunoSEQ multiplex PCR, the TCRdb table keeps only in-frame clones and is missing some. The table has under 100,000 clones, around 90% seen once. This TCR was sampled from a woman aged 70-85 years in good health. This chain joins TRBV11-2 and TRBJ1-1; D perhaps matches TRBD1 (5 bases). The sample consisted of blood. As DNA, the CDR3 is TGTGCCAGCAGCCAGGGAAGGTCCACTGAAGCTTTCTTT. Translation: CASSQGRSTEAFF.